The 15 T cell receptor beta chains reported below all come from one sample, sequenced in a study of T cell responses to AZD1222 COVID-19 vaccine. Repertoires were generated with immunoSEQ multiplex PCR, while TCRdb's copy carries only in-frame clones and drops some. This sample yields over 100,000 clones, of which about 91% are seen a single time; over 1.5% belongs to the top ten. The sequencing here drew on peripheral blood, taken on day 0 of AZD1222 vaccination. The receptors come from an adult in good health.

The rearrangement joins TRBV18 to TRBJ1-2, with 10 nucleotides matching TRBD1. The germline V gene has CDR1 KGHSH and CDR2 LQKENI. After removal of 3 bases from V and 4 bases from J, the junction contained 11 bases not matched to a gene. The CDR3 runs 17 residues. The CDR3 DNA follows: TGTGCCAGCTCACCCATTACCGGGACAGGGGAATTCTATGGCTACACCTTC. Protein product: CASSPITGTGEFYGYTF. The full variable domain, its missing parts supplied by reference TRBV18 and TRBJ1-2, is NAGVMQNPRHLVRRRGQEARLRCSPMKGHSHVYWYRQLPEEGLKFMVYLQKENIIDESGMPKERFSAEFPKEGPSILRIQQVVRGDSAAYFCASSPITGTGEFYGYTFGSGTRLTVV.

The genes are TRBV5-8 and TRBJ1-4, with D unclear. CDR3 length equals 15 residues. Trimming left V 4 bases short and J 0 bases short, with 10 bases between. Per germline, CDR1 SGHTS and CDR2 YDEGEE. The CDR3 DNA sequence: TGTGCCAGCAGCGTGGACGGTGCAACTAATGAAAAACTGTTTTTT. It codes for CASSVDGATNEKLFF.

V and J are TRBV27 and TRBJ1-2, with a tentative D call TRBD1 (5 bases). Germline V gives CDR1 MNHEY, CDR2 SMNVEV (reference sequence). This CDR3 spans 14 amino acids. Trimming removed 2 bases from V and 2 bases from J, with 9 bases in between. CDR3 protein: CASSLTGLNYGYTF. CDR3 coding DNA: TGTGCCAGCAGTTTAACAGGCTTAAACTATGGCTACACCTTC.

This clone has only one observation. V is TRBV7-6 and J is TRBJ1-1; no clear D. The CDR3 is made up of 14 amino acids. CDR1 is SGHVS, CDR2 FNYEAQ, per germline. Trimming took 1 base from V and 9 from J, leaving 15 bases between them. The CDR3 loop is CASSLGLDGVQAFF. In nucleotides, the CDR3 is TGTGCCAGCAGCTTAGGACTGGACGGGGTGCAAGCTTTCTTT.

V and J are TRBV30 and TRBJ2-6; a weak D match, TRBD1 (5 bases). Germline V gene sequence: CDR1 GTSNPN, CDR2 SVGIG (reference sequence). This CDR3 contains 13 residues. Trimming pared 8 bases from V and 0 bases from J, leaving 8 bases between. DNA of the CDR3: TGTGCCGGCGACAGCTCTGGGGCCAACGTCCTGACTTTC. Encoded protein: CAGDSSGANVLTF.

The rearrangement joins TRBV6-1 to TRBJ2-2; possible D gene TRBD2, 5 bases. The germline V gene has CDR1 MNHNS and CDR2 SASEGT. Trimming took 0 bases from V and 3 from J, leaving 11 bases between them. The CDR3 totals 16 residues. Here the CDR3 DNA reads TGTGCCAGCAGTGAAGCATTCGAGGGAGACACCGGGGAGCTGTTTTTT. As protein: CASSEAFEGDTGELFF.

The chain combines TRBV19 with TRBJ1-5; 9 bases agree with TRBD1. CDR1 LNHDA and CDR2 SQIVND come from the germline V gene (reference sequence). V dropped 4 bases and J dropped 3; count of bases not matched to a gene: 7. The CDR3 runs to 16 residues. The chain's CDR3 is CASSKGTGRSNQPQHF. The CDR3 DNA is TGTGCCAGTAGTAAAGGGACAGGGAGGTCCAATCAGCCCCAGCATTTT.

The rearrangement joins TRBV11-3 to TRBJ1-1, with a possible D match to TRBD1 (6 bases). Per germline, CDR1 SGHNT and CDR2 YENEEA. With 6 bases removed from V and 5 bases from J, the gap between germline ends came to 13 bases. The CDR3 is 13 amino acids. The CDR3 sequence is CASRNTGRTEAFF. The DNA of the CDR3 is TGTGCCAGCAGGAACACAGGGAGGACTGAAGCTTTCTTT.

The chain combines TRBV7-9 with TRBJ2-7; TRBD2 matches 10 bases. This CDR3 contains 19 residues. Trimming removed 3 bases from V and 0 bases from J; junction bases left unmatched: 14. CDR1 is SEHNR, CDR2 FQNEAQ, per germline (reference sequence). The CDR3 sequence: CASSLGAGGPRRSSYEQYV. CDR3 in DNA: TGTGCCAGCAGCTTGGGAGCGGGAGGGCCTAGGCGGAGCTCCTACGAGCAGTACGTC.

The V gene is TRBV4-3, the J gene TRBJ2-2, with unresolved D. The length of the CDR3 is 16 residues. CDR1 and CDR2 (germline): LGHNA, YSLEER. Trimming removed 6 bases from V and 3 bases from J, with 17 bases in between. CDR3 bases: TGCGCCAGCAGTCCTCTCCCCTATCAGGACACCGGGGAGCTGTTTTTT. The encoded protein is CASSPLPYQDTGELFF.

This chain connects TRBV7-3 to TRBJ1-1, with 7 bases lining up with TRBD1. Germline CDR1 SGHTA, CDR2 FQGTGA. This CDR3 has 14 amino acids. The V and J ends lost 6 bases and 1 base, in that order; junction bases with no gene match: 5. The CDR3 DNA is TGTGCCAGCAGGCCCGACAGGGAGAACACTGAAGCTTTCTTT. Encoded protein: CASRPDRENTEAFF.

The CDR3 region has the DNA TGCGCCAGCAGCCAAGATCCCTCGCCAGGCTATGGCTACACCTTC. It yields the protein CASSQDPSPGYGYTF. The rearrangement links TRBV4-1 to TRBJ1-2; D gene unclear. Trimming removed 0 bases from V and 4 bases from J, with 12 bases in between. The CDR3 is made up of 15 amino acids. CDR1 is MGHRA and CDR2 is YSYEKL in the germline V gene.

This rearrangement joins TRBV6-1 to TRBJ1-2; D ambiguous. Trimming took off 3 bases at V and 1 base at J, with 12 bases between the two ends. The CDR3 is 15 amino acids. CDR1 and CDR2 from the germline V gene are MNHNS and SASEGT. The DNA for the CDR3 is TGTGCCAGCAGTGAGGATGGACGGAATAACTATGGCTACACCTTC. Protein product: CASSEDGRNNYGYTF.

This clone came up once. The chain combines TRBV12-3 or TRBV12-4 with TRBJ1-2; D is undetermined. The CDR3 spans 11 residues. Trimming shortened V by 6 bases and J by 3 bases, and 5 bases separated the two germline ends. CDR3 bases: TGTGCCAGCAGCCCCGACTATGGCTACACCTTC. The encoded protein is CASSPDYGYTF.

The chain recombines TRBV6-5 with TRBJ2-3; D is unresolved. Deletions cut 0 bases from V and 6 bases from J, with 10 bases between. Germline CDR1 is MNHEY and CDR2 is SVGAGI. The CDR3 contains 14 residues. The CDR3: CASSYSGFRDTQYF. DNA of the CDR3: TGTGCCAGCAGTTACTCGGGGTTCAGGGATACGCAGTATTTT.